A single sample gave rise to the 10 T cell receptor beta chains below, sequenced in a study of CD8+ T cells in alopecia areata. Extracted RNA was reverse transcribed into cDNA, the sequencing template. Profiling relied on immunoSEQ multiplex PCR, and the TCRdb table lists in-frame clones only, not all of them. Seen here are some 120,000 clones, 47% observed once, and the top ten hold roughly a tenth. Sequenced input: NKG2D-low CD8+ T cells sorted from blood. The receptor set was obtained from a human donor with alopecia areata.

This clone appeared a few times. The rearrangement uses TRBV4-1 and TRBJ2-5; D is uncertain. The CDR3 is 14 residues long. V was pared by 0 bases and J by 5 bases, with 10 bases between. Germline lookup yields CDR1 MGHRA and CDR2 YSYEKL. CDR3 in amino acids: CASSQEELGETQYF. As DNA, the CDR3 is TGCGCCAGCAGCCAAGAGGAACTTGGGGAGACCCAGTACTTC.

This clone has more than one count but fewer than ten. The chain is built from TRBV14 and TRBJ2-1; D unclear. V shed 0 bases and J shed 5 bases, with 8 bases lying between them. The CDR3 sequence is 14 residues long. CDR1 is SGHDN and CDR2 is FVKESK in the germline V gene. DNA of the CDR3: TGTGCCAGCAGCCAAGATGGTATCAACAATGAGCAGTTCTTC. It specifies CASSQDGINNEQFF.

This rearrangement joins TRBV4-1 to TRBJ1-1, with unresolved D. V lost 3 bases, J lost 0 bases, and 8 bases lay in between. The CDR3 runs to 14 residues. Germline V gene lookup returns CDR1 MGHRA and CDR2 YSYEKL. The CDR3 coding sequence is TGCGCCAGCAGCCAGACGGGTTTGAACACTGAAGCTTTCTTT. Encoded protein: CASSQTGLNTEAFF.

The rearrangement uses TRBV28 and TRBJ2-6; D is undetermined. Germline loops: CDR1 MDHEN, CDR2 SYDVKM. CDR3 length equals 16 residues. V dropped 5 bases and J dropped 0 bases, with 11 bases sitting between them. CDR3 DNA sequence: TGTGCCAGCAGTCAAAAAGACATCTCTGGGGCCAACGTCCTGACTTTC. Protein: CASSQKDISGANVLTF.

The rearrangement links TRBV4-3 to TRBJ2-1, with 13 bases lining up with TRBD2. The CDR3 has 16 amino acids. V dropped 5 bases and J dropped 8; count of bases not matched to a gene: 9. Germline CDR1 LGHNA, CDR2 YSLEER. In nucleotides, the CDR3 is TGCGCCAGCAGCACGGGACTAGCGGGGCTTTCCGATGAGCAGTTCTTC. Translating gives CASSTGLAGLSDEQFF.

This clone occurred a few times. The V gene is TRBV6-4, the J gene TRBJ2-1; 7 bases line up with TRBD2. CDR1 and CDR2 from the germline V gene are MRHNA and SNTAGT. The length of the CDR3 is 13 residues. The trim removed 4 bases at V and 7 bases at J, leaving 4 bases unmatched. The CDR3 is CASSAGLENEQFF. The DNA of the CDR3 is TGTGCCAGCAGTGCAGGACTAGAGAATGAGCAGTTCTTC.

CDR3 loop: CSVDWGQGGNEQFF. CDR3 sequence (DNA): TGCAGCGTCGACTGGGGACAGGGTGGGAATGAGCAGTTCTTC. The chain combines TRBV29-1 with TRBJ2-1; 9 bases fit TRBD1. This CDR3 spans 14 amino acids. The germline V gene has CDR1 SQVTM and CDR2 ANQGSEA. The junction had 10 bases not matched to a gene; V was cut back by 6 bases and J by 7 bases.

V usage is TRBV4-1 and J usage is TRBJ1-4; TRBD1 aligns across 7 bases. CDR3 length: 13 residues. Germline V gene lookup returns CDR1 MGHRA and CDR2 YSYEKL. The V segment lost 5 bases and the J segment 8 bases; nucleotides outside the gene matches: 5. The CDR3 sequence is CASSNTGEEKLFF. The CDR3, as DNA: TGCGCCAGCAGCAATACAGGGGAGGAAAAACTGTTTTTT.

The chain is built from TRBV29-1 and TRBJ1-1; 7 bases align to TRBD1. The CDR3 runs 16 residues. The V gene's germline CDR1 is SQVTM and CDR2 ANQGSEA. The trim removed 3 bases at V and 0 bases at J, leaving 10 bases unmatched. CDR3 DNA: TGCAGCGTTGAGGACAGGAACATGGACATGAACACTGAAGCTTTCTTT. Its protein product is CSVEDRNMDMNTEAFF.

The chain is built from TRBV4-1 and TRBJ2-1; possible D gene TRBD2, 5 bases. This CDR3 is built from 16 residues. V dropped 6 bases and J dropped 4 bases, with 19 bases sitting between them. CDR1 is MGHRA, CDR2 YSYEKL, per germline. The CDR3 bases are TGCGCCAGCAGGCAGAGCTCTAGCTTGGGGTACAATGAGCAGTTCTTC. The encoded protein is CASRQSSSLGYNEQFF.